This TCR beta chain came from a study of early T cells in non-severe SARS-CoV-2 infection. Study background: Chains stayed unpaired after sequencing of bulk RNA from unsorted whole blood.

TCRdb processed the 5' RACE reads anew with MiXCR; each CDR3 protein has one entry. Here the sample spans about 26,000 distinct CDR3 sequences, approximately 5.1% being singletons. The table lists this clonotype with a few counts. Trimming at V came to 6 bases and at J to 5 bases, leaving 8 bases not matched to a gene. Germline assignment: CDR1 MNHEY and CDR2 SVGAGI. The CDR3 contains 15 residues. The clonotype comes from an adult who was a healthcare worker with PCR-confirmed SARS-CoV-2 infection or an uninfected control (not recorded which). Sequencing was performed on whole blood. V and J are TRBV6-5 and TRBJ2-1; 9 bases fit TRBD1. The DNA for the CDR3 is TGTGCCAGCAGAGGGGGGGACAGGGTGAACAATGAGCAGTTCTTC. This codes for CASRGGDRVNNEQFF.